This is a list of T cell receptor beta chains from one sample in a study of OX40 agonist ivuxolimab in advanced cancers. This table comes from immunoSEQ multiplex PCR, and its TCRdb copy is limited to in-frame clones, with some not included. Among about 100,000 clones listed, around 89% were seen once. The sequencing here drew on CD4+ or CD8+ T cells sorted from blood, taken in a trial of the OX40 agonist ivuxolimab. The receptor set was obtained from an adult with an advanced solid tumor such as melanoma, head and neck, liver or kidney cancer. CDR3s include the opening cysteine and the closing phenylalanine or tryptophan. Fields, in order: V gene, clone size, J gene, D gene, CDR3 DNA, CDR3 protein. D genes are given only for firm matches. Not every row has a clone size; where given, it reads once, few, many or a size class.

V gene: TRBV28
clone size: NA
J gene: TRBJ1-5
D gene: NA
CDR3 DNA: TGTGCCAGCAGTTTAATCAGCGGCCGAACATCGGATTTT
CDR3 protein: CASSLISGRTSDF

V gene: TRBV7-9
clone size: NA
J gene: TRBJ2-3
D gene: TRBD2
CDR3 DNA: TGTGCCAGCAGCTGGGGACTAGGGGGGGATACGCAGTATTTT
CDR3 protein: CASSWGLGGDTQYF

V gene: TRBV28
clone size: NA
J gene: TRBJ2-5
D gene: TRBD1
CDR3 DNA: TGTGCCAGCATGAGGACAGGGGGTTGGGAGACCCAGTACTTC
CDR3 protein: CASMRTGGWETQYF

V gene: TRBV10-1
clone size: NA
J gene: TRBJ2-7
D gene: TRBD1
CDR3 DNA: TGCGCCAGCAGTACAGGGGTCTACGAGCAGTACTTC
CDR3 protein: CASSTGVYEQYF

V gene: TRBV7-6
clone size: once
J gene: TRBJ1-4
D gene: NA
CDR3 DNA: TGTGCCAGCAGCTTAGCGAACAGGGCAGCTAATGAAAAACTGTTTTTT
CDR3 protein: CASSLANRAANEKLFF

V gene: TRBV5-4
clone size: NA
J gene: TRBJ2-1
D gene: NA
CDR3 DNA: TGTGCCAGCAGCTTGGCCGCGGGGGCCCTATATGAGCAGTTCTTC
CDR3 protein: CASSLAAGALYEQFF

V gene: TRBV19
clone size: NA
J gene: TRBJ1-1
D gene: NA
CDR3 DNA: TGTGCCAGTAGTACCCCGGGGTGGCCGAACACTGAAGCTTTCTTT
CDR3 protein: CASSTPGWPNTEAFF

V gene: TRBV14
clone size: NA
J gene: TRBJ1-1
D gene: NA
CDR3 DNA: TGTGCCAGCAGCCGGACAGTGAACACTGAAGCTTTCTTT
CDR3 protein: CASSRTVNTEAFF

V gene: TRBV19
clone size: NA
J gene: TRBJ2-3
D gene: NA
CDR3 DNA: TGTGCCAGTAGTATTCCTGGTGGGGATACGCAGTATTTT
CDR3 protein: CASSIPGGDTQYF

V gene: TRBV5-3
clone size: NA
J gene: TRBJ1-1
D gene: TRBD1
CDR3 DNA: TGTGCCAGAAGCACCGGGACAGGCCTTGAAGGCCTATGCGAAGCTTTCTTT
CDR3 protein: CARSTGTGLEGLCEAFF

V gene: TRBV5-1
clone size: NA
J gene: TRBJ2-1
D gene: TRBD2
CDR3 DNA: TGCGCCAGCGCAAGCGGGGGGACCTACAATGAGCAGTTCTTC
CDR3 protein: CASASGGTYNEQFF

V gene: TRBV28
clone size: NA
J gene: TRBJ2-7
D gene: NA
CDR3 DNA: TGTGCCAGCAGTATTCTCCTTGGAGGGAGATACGAGCAGTACTTC
CDR3 protein: CASSILLGGRYEQYF

V gene: TRBV6-5
clone size: NA
J gene: TRBJ1-3
D gene: NA
CDR3 DNA: TGTGCCAGCAGCGAAGGAAACACCATATATTTT
CDR3 protein: CASSEGNTIYF

V gene: TRBV11-2
clone size: NA
J gene: TRBJ2-7
D gene: NA
CDR3 DNA: TGTGCCAGCAGCCGAGACGTAAGCTCCTACGAGCAGTACTTC
CDR3 protein: CASSRDVSSYEQYF

V gene: TRBV6-5
clone size: few
J gene: TRBJ1-5
D gene: NA
CDR3 DNA: TGTGCCAGCAGGGGCAGGGTTAACGGCCAGCCCCAGCATTTT
CDR3 protein: CASRGRVNGQPQHF

V gene: TRBV7-9
clone size: once
J gene: TRBJ1-3
D gene: NA
CDR3 DNA: TGTGCCAGCAGCTTCCGGGGGGCTAGTGGAAACACCATATATTTT
CDR3 protein: CASSFRGASGNTIYF